These T cell receptor beta chains were read from a single sample in a study of T cell responses to AZD1222 COVID-19 vaccine. Sequencing was performed with immunoSEQ multiplex PCR; in TCRdb, only in-frame clones are kept and a portion is missing. Of some 140,000 clones in the sample, over 80% were seen once. Sample: peripheral blood, taken 28 days after the second AZD1222 dose. Every receptor here comes from an adult who received the AZD1222 COVID-19 vaccine. Both conserved end residues are part of each CDR3. A D gene is named only where the DNA matches it firmly. Only part of the rows carry a size: once, few, many, or a class if the clone is expanded.

V	D	J	size	CDR3	DNA
TRBV7-9	TRBD2	TRBJ2-4	-	CASSPRGGLQNIQYF	TGTGCCAGCAGCCCGCGGGGGGGCTTGCAAAACATTCAGTACTTC
TRBV5-5	TRBD1	TRBJ1-6	-	CASSTYRGPGSPLHF	TGTGCCAGCAGCACGTACAGGGGGCCTGGTTCACCCCTCCACTTT
TRBV28	TRBD1	TRBJ1-2	-	CASRHKQGRGYGYTF	TGTGCCAGCAGACATAAACAGGGGAGAGGCTATGGCTACACCTTC
TRBV7-9	-	TRBJ2-5	-	CASSFPQETQYF	TGTGCCAGCAGCTTTCCTCAAGAGACCCAGTACTTC
TRBV27	-	TRBJ1-5	-	CASSLIGQPQHF	TGTGCCAGCAGTTTAATAGGTCAGCCCCAGCATTTT
TRBV29-1	-	TRBJ1-4	-	CSVEVRQGEKLFF	TGCAGCGTTGAAGTTAGGCAAGGGGAAAAACTGTTTTTT
TRBV4-2	-	TRBJ1-1	-	CASSQSLGGNTEAFF	TGTGCCAGCAGCCAAAGCTTAGGGGGAAACACTGAAGCTTTCTTT
TRBV5-1	-	TRBJ2-5	-	CASSLDAGGGQETQYF	TGCGCCAGCAGCTTGGATGCCGGGGGCGGACAAGAGACCCAGTACTTC
TRBV19	-	TRBJ1-5	-	CASSSHWLSQHF	TGTGCCAGTAGTTCCCATTGGTTGTCCCAGCATTTT
TRBV4-2	TRBD2	TRBJ2-5	once	CASSQEGGGLGETQYF	TGTGCCAGCAGCCAAGAAGGCGGGGGGCTGGGAGAGACCCAGTACTTC
TRBV6-2/TRBV6-3	-	TRBJ1-4	-	CASTPRASNEKLFF	TGTGCCAGCACCCCCAGGGCCAGCAATGAAAAACTGTTTTTT
TRBV4-2	-	TRBJ1-4	-	CASSQDIGTSNEKLFF	TGTGCCAGCAGCCAAGATATCGGGACATCTAATGAAAAACTGTTTTTT
TRBV13	-	TRBJ2-7	-	CASSVGYEQYF	TGTGCCAGCAGCGTGGGATACGAGCAGTACTTC
TRBV4-1	-	TRBJ2-3	once	CASSLGGKTTDTQYF	TGCGCCAGCAGCCTTGGGGGGAAGACCACAGATACGCAGTATTTT
TRBV19	-	TRBJ1-2	-	CASTVGGAYGYTF	TGTGCCAGTACCGTAGGTGGGGCCTATGGCTACACCTTC
TRBV18	-	TRBJ1-4	-	CASSPKKLFF	TGTGCCAGCTCACCAAAAAAGCTGTTTTTT
TRBV30	-	TRBJ1-2	-	CAWSSEAGNFGYTF	TGTGCCTGGAGCTCCGAGGCGGGTAACTTTGGCTACACCTTC
TRBV5-1	TRBD1	TRBJ1-2	-	CASSRTGGDGYTF	TGCGCCAGCAGCAGGACAGGGGGCGACGGCTACACCTTC
TRBV27	TRBD1	TRBJ1-1	-	CASSEIGPGGGTEAFF	TGTGCCAGCAGTGAAATCGGGCCAGGGGGGGGCACTGAAGCTTTCTTT
TRBV4-2	-	TRBJ2-5	-	CASSQDPPGSQETQYF	TGTGCCAGCAGCCAAGACCCCCCGGGCTCCCAAGAGACCCAGTACTTC
TRBV5-1	-	TRBJ2-3	-	CASSLVSSEADTQYF	TGCGCCAGCAGCTTGGTCAGTAGCGAGGCAGATACGCAGTATTTT
TRBV24-1	-	TRBJ1-5	once	CATSDSSALSYSNQPQHF	TGTGCCACCAGTGATTCCAGCGCACTCAGTTATAGCAATCAGCCCCAGCATTTT
TRBV27	-	TRBJ1-6	-	CASSLPLGNSPLHF	TGTGCCAGCAGTTTACCCCTCGGCAACTCACCCCTCCACTTT
TRBV18	TRBD1	TRBJ2-1	-	CASSPGRGRQGNEQFF	TGTGCCAGCTCACCGGGCAGGGGGCGGCAGGGCAATGAGCAGTTCTTC
TRBV7-2	TRBD1	TRBJ2-7	-	CASSLRINRGRSWYEQYF	TGTGCCAGCAGCTTGCGAATTAACAGGGGTCGTTCTTGGTACGAGCAGTACTTC
TRBV5-5	-	TRBJ1-1	-	CASSLGVQGFNTEAFF	TGTGCCAGCAGCTTGGGGGTCCAGGGTTTTAACACTGAAGCTTTCTTT
TRBV11-2	-	TRBJ2-7	-	CASSFGVAYEQYF	TGTGCCAGCAGCTTCGGGGTTGCCTACGAGCAGTACTTC
TRBV30	-	TRBJ1-2	-	CAWSSRWGYTF	TGTGCCTGGAGCTCGAGATGGGGCTACACCTTC
TRBV13	-	TRBJ2-1	once	CASSLGAGPPGDEQFF	TGTGCCAGCAGCTTAGGGGCCGGACCCCCAGGCGATGAGCAGTTCTTC
TRBV28	-	TRBJ1-2	once	CASGKMGSGYTF	TGTGCCAGCGGAAAAATGGGGTCTGGCTACACCTTC
TRBV11-3	TRBD2	TRBJ2-1	-	CASSSLLRGGRYFNEQFF	TGTGCCAGCAGCTCCTTGCTGCGGGGGGGCCGGTATTTCAATGAGCAGTTCTTC
TRBV18	-	TRBJ1-1	-	CASSPPKNTEAFF	TGTGCCAGCTCACCACCAAAGAACACTGAAGCTTTCTTT
TRBV7-2	-	TRBJ1-5	-	CASGGRNSNQPQHF	TGTGCCAGCGGCGGCAGAAATAGCAATCAGCCCCAGCATTTT
TRBV2	-	TRBJ1-3	-	CASTAGASSGNTIYF	TGTGCCAGCACAGCGGGGGCCTCCTCTGGAAACACCATATATTTT
TRBV7-9	TRBD1	TRBJ2-3	-	CASSLRQGYADTQYF	TGTGCCAGCAGCTTACGACAGGGATATGCAGATACGCAGTATTTT
TRBV3-1/TRBV3-2	-	TRBJ2-7	-	CASSHRVPYEQYF	TGTGCCAGCAGCCACAGGGTTCCCTACGAGCAGTACTTC
TRBV6-4	-	TRBJ2-5	-	CASSRGAQETQYF	TGTGCCAGCAGTAGGGGGGCCCAAGAGACCCAGTACTTC
TRBV4-1	TRBD1	TRBJ1-2	-	CASSQERTGGLLNYGYTF	TGCGCCAGCAGCCAAGAAAGGACAGGGGGTCTACTCAACTATGGCTACACCTTC
TRBV6-5	TRBD1	TRBJ1-6	-	CASSLRQGYSPLHF	TGTGCCAGCAGTTTGAGACAGGGGTATTCACCCCTCCACTTT
TRBV5-4	-	TRBJ1-2	-	CASSEGNYGYTF	TGTGCCAGCAGCGAAGGGAACTATGGCTACACCTTC
TRBV6-5	-	TRBJ2-1	-	CASSLPSGGEQFF	TGTGCCAGCAGTCTCCCGTCGGGGGGCGAGCAGTTCTTC
TRBV13	TRBD1	TRBJ2-1	-	CASSLGDRGLGEQFF	TGTGCCAGCAGCTTAGGGGACAGGGGGCTGGGTGAGCAGTTCTTC
TRBV20-1	-	TRBJ1-4	-	CSASQGPNEKLFF	TGCAGTGCTAGTCAGGGACCTAATGAAAAACTGTTTTTT